This is a list of T cell receptor beta chains from one sample in a study of chemoradiotherapy in HPV16-positive cancers. TCRdb's copy holds only in-frame clones and misses some; the assay was immunoSEQ multiplex PCR. The sample has 6,500 to 9,000 clones; roughly 80% are singletons. This material consisted of tumor tissue, taken from a patient who underwent chemoradiotherapy. These receptor sequences come from a human donor with HPV-associated anogenital cancer. The CDR3 runs from the conserved cysteine through the conserved F or W. The order of the fields is clone size, J gene, V gene, D gene, CDR3 protein, CDR3 DNA. The D gene is left open where the match is weak. Expanded clones are given a class, and other clones once, few, many or no size at all.

NA | TRBJ1-2 | TRBV29-1 | NA | CSVGEQGSYGYTF | TGCAGCGTGGGGGAACAGGGTAGCTATGGCTACACCTTC
few | TRBJ1-1 | TRBV4-1 | NA | CASSPVRDLNTEAFF | TGCGCCAGCAGCCCAGTCAGGGACCTGAACACTGAAGCTTTCTTT
NA | TRBJ2-5 | TRBV4-2 | NA | CASSQEGGRGEETQYF | TGTGCCAGCAGCCAAGAGGGAGGCAGGGGCGAAGAGACCCAGTACTTC
NA | TRBJ2-7 | TRBV30 | TRBD2 | CACDPFSGGLEQYF | TGTGCCTGCGACCCGTTTAGCGGGGGGCTCGAGCAGTACTTC
NA | TRBJ1-6 | TRBV6-4 | NA | CASSDSGGSSSPLHF | TGTGCCAGCAGTGACTCGGGAGGGAGTAGTTCACCCCTCCACTTT
NA | TRBJ2-7 | TRBV7-9 | NA | CASSLDSPGQYF | TGTGCCAGCAGCTTAGATAGCCCGGGGCAGTACTTC
NA | TRBJ1-2 | TRBV19 | TRBD1 | CASLGQGAPDGYTF | TGTGCCAGTCTTGGGCAGGGGGCGCCCGATGGCTACACCTTC
once | TRBJ2-7 | TRBV6-5 | NA | CASSYSRFVGSEQYF | TGTGCCAGCAGTTACTCTAGATTTGTAGGATCCGAGCAGTACTTC
NA | TRBJ1-5 | TRBV19 | NA | CASRNREPLPQHF | TGTGCCAGTAGAAACAGGGAGCCCCTGCCCCAGCATTTT
NA | TRBJ1-1 | TRBV30 | NA | CAWTPGGFAEAFF | TGTGCCTGGACCCCGGGAGGTTTTGCTGAAGCTTTCTTT
NA | TRBJ2-5 | TRBV7-2 | NA | CASSPGRERETQYF | TGTGCCAGCAGCCCCGGGCGGGAACGAGAGACCCAGTACTTC
NA | TRBJ2-5 | TRBV2 | NA | CASSHGTGDWTQYF | TGTGCCAGCAGCCACGGGACGGGGGATTGGACCCAGTACTTC
NA | TRBJ1-1 | TRBV10-3 | NA | CAISESTGEAFF | TGTGCCATCAGTGAGTCAACGGGTGAAGCTTTCTTT
NA | TRBJ2-6 | TRBV5-1 | NA | CASSLAGAGANVLTF | TGCGCCAGCAGCTTGGCAGGTGCTGGGGCCAACGTCCTGACTTTC
NA | TRBJ1-6 | TRBV4-3 | TRBD1 | CASSQFQGVGSPLHF | TGCGCCAGCAGCCAATTTCAGGGGGTCGGTTCACCCCTCCACTTT
NA | TRBJ1-1 | TRBV5-5 | NA | CASRATAGTEAFF | TGTGCCAGCAGGGCGACAGCGGGCACTGAAGCTTTCTTT
NA | TRBJ2-1 | TRBV7-2 | NA | CASSFTGSNEQFF | TGTGCCAGCAGCTTCACAGGGTCCAATGAGCAGTTCTTC
NA | TRBJ1-5 | TRBV30 | TRBD1 | CALATGNNQPQHF | TGTGCTTTGGCGACAGGGAACAATCAGCCCCAGCATTTT
NA | TRBJ2-1 | TRBV6-5 | NA | CASTENGNAHEQFF | TGTGCCAGCACCGAAAATGGTAATGCGCATGAGCAGTTCTTC
once | TRBJ2-3 | TRBV4-1 | NA | CASSQKPAGDSSTDTQYF | TGCGCCAGCAGCCAAAAACCGGCAGGCGATTCTAGCACAGATACGCAGTATTTT
NA | TRBJ1-1 | TRBV6-1 | NA | CASSEGRTEAFF | TGTGCCAGCAGTGAGGGCCGCACTGAAGCTTTCTTT
NA | TRBJ2-5 | TRBV14 | NA | CASSHPDGTQYF | TGTGCCAGCAGCCACCCGGACGGGACCCAGTACTTC
NA | TRBJ1-1 | TRBV6-6 | NA | CASNSLEGLRTEAFF | TGTGCCAGCAATTCACTAGAGGGTTTGAGAACTGAAGCTTTCTTT
NA | TRBJ2-7 | TRBV5-4 | TRBD1 | CASSLGQGGSYEQYF | TGTGCCAGCAGCTTGGGACAGGGGGGCTCCTACGAGCAGTACTTC
NA | TRBJ1-4 | TRBV7-2 | NA | CASSIIPTNEKLFF | TGTGCCAGCAGTATTATTCCAACTAATGAAAAACTGTTTTTT
NA | TRBJ2-2 | TRBV12-5 | NA | CASGTAIYATGELFF | TGTGCTAGTGGGACGGCTATATATGCCACCGGGGAGCTGTTTTTT
few | TRBJ2-3 | TRBV30 | TRBD1 | CAWTRQGARGTDTQYF | TGTGCCTGGACCCGACAGGGGGCGAGGGGCACAGATACGCAGTATTTT
NA | TRBJ2-5 | TRBV5-1 | TRBD2 | CASSRGGGETQYF | TGCGCCAGCAGCCGGGGGGGTGGGGAGACCCAGTACTTC
NA | TRBJ1-1 | TRBV5-6 | TRBD1 | CASSLAGTGKLNTEAFF | TGTGCCAGCAGCTTGGCCGGGACAGGGAAGTTGAACACTGAAGCTTTCTTT
NA | TRBJ1-2 | TRBV19 | TRBD1 | CASSRGTGDIYGYTF | TGTGCCAGTAGTAGGGGGACAGGGGACATTTATGGCTACACCTTC
NA | TRBJ1-3 | TRBV7-2 | NA | CASSTRVGHSGNTIYF | TGTGCCAGCAGCACCAGGGTGGGGCACTCTGGAAACACCATATATTTT
NA | TRBJ2-7 | TRBV5-4 | TRBD1 | CASNTEGTGRSEQYF | TGTGCCAGCAACACGGAAGGGACAGGGAGAAGCGAGCAGTACTTC
NA | TRBJ2-2 | TRBV11-2 | TRBD1 | CASSLGQGPGELFF | TGTGCCAGCAGTCTTGGACAGGGTCCCGGGGAGCTGTTTTTT
NA | TRBJ1-3 | TRBV29-1 | NA | CSVGGDTIYF | TGCAGCGTTGGGGGGGACACCATATATTTT
NA | TRBJ2-7 | TRBV12-5 | NA | CASAPSPGPYEQYF | TGTGCTAGTGCCCCGTCACCGGGGCCCTACGAGCAGTACTTC
NA | TRBJ1-6 | TRBV2 | TRBD1 | CASSGGQAHNSPLHF | TGTGCCAGCAGTGGGGGACAGGCCCATAATTCACCCCTCCACTTT
NA | TRBJ2-7 | TRBV13 | TRBD2 | CASSSFLAGYSYEQYF | TGTGCCAGCAGCTCCTTTCTAGCGGGGTACTCCTACGAGCAGTACTTC
NA | TRBJ2-7 | TRBV25-1 | TRBD2 | CASSEMGLVEQYF | TGTGCCAGCAGTGAAATGGGACTAGTGGAGCAGTACTTC
NA | TRBJ1-1 | TRBV5-5 | NA | CASSYSGGTEAFF | TGTGCCAGCAGCTACTCAGGTGGCACTGAAGCTTTCTTT
NA | TRBJ2-3 | TRBV2 | TRBD2 | CAGRLSGDNRQYF | TGTGCCGGACGCTTGAGCGGGGATAACAGGCAGTATTTT
NA | TRBJ2-7 | TRBV29-1 | NA | CSVRSQGSYEQYF | TGCAGCGTCCGATCCCAGGGTAGCTACGAGCAGTACTTC
NA | TRBJ1-2 | TRBV9 | NA | CASSSGRGPYGYTF | TGTGCCAGCAGCTCTGGCAGGGGTCCCTATGGCTACACCTTC
NA | TRBJ1-1 | TRBV7-9 | NA | CASSPDPRGSEAFF | TGTGCCAGCAGCCCTGACCCCCGTGGAAGTGAAGCTTTCTTT
NA | TRBJ1-1 | TRBV5-1 | TRBD1 | CASSTEPQGANTEAFF | TGCGCCAGCAGCACAGAGCCTCAGGGGGCTAACACTGAAGCTTTCTTT
few | TRBJ1-2 | TRBV25-1 | NA | CASSYALNYGYTF | TGTGCCAGCAGCTACGCCCTTAACTATGGCTACACCTTC
NA | TRBJ2-7 | TRBV18 | NA | CASSPQGGYEQYF | TGTGCCAGCTCACCTCAGGGTGGCTACGAGCAGTACTTC
NA | TRBJ1-4 | TRBV27 | NA | CASSLYGYGAIEKLFF | TGTGCCAGCAGTTTATATGGCTACGGGGCCATAGAAAAACTGTTTTTT
few | TRBJ2-3 | TRBV13 | TRBD2 | CASSSGLAAKDTQYF | TGTGCCAGCAGCTCGGGACTAGCGGCCAAAGATACGCAGTATTTT